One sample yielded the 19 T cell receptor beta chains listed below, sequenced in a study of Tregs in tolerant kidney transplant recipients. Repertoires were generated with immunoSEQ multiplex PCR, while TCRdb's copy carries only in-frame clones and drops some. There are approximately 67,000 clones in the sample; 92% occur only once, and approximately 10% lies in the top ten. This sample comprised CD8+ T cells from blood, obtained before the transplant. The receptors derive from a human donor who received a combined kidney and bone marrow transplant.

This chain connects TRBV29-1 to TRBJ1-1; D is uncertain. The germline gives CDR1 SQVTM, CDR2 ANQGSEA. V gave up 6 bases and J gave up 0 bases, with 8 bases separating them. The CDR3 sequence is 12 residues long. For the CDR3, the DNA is TGCAGCGTGGATAGCATGAACACTGAAGCTTTCTTT. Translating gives CSVDSMNTEAFF.

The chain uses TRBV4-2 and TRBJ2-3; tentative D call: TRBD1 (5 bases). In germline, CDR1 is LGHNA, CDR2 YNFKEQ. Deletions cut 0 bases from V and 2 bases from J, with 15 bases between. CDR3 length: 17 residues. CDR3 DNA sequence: TGTGCCAGCAGCCAAGATTTTCAGGGAACTTTCACAGATACGCAGTATTTT. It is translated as CASSQDFQGTFTDTQYF.

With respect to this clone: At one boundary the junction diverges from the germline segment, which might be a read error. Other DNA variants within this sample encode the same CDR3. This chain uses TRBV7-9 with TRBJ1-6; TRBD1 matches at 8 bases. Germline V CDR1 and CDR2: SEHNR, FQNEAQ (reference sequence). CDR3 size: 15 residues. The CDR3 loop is CASSLGDRGYSPLHF. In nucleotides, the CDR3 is TGTGCCAGCAGCTTGGGAGACAGGGGCTATTCCCCCCTCCACTTT.

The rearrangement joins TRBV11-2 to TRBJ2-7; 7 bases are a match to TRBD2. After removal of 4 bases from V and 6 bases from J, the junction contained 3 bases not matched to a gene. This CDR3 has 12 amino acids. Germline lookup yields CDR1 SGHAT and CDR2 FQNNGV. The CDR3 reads CASSSTGGEQYF. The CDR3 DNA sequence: TGTGCCAGCAGCTCCACGGGAGGCGAGCAGTACTTC.

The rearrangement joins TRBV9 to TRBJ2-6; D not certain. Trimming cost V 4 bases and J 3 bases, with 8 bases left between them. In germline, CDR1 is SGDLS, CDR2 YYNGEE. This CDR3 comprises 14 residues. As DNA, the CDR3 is TGTGCCAGCAGCCCCGAGGTTGGGGCCAACGTCCTGACTTTC. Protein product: CASSPEVGANVLTF.

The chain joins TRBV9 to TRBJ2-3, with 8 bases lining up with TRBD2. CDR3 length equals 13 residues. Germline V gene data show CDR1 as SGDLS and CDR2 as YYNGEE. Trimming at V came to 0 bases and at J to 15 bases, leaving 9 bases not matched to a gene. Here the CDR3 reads CASSVASAGGQYF. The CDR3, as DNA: TGTGCCAGCAGCGTAGCGTCCGCGGGGGGCCAATATTTT.

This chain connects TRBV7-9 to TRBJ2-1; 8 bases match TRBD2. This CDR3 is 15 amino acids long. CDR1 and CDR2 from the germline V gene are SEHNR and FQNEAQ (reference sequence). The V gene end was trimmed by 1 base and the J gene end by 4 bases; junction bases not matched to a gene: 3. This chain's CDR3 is CASSLVLAAYNEQFF. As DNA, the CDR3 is TGTGCCAGCAGCTTAGTACTAGCGGCTTACAATGAGCAGTTCTTC.

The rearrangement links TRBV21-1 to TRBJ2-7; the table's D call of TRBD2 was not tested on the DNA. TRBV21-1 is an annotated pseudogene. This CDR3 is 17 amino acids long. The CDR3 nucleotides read TGTGCCAGCAGCCCCTGCCCCTTTAGCGGGAGGAACTACGAGCAGTACTTC. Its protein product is CASSPCPFSGRNYEQYF.

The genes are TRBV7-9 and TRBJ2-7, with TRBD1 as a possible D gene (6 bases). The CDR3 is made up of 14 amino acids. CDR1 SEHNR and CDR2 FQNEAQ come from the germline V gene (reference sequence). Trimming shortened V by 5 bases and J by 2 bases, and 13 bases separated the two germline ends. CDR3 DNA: TGTGCCAGCAGCCCACAGGGACATACCTACGAGCAGTACTTC. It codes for CASSPQGHTYEQYF.

CDR3 nucleotides: TGCGCCAGCAGCCAAGATGTAGCGGGAGGCTGGGGCGGGGAGCTGTTTTTT. The encoded protein is CASSQDVAGGWGGELFF. V and J are TRBV4-3 and TRBJ2-2; 10 bases fit TRBD2. CDR3 length: 17 amino acids. V gave up 0 bases and J gave up 7 bases; unmatched junction bases: 8. The germline gives CDR1 LGHNA, CDR2 YSLEER.

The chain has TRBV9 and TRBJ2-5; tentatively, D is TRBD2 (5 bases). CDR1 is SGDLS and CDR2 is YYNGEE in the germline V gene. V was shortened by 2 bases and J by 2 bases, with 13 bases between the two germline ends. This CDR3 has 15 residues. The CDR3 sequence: CASSVGSGGQETQYF. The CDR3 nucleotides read TGTGCCAGCAGCGTGGGAAGCGGAGGTCAAGAGACCCAGTACTTC. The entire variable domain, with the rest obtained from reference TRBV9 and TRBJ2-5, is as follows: DSGVTQTPKHLITATGQRVTLRCSPRSGDLSVYWYQQSLDQGLQFLIQYYNGEERAKGNILERFSAQQFPDLHSELNLSSLELGDSALYFCASSVGSGGQETQYFGPGTRLLVL.

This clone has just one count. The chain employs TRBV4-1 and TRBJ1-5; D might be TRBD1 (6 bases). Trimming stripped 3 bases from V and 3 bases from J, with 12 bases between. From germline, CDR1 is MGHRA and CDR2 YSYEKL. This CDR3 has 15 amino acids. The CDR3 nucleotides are TGCGCCAGCAGCCATAGGACAGCTTCCAATCAGCCCCAGCATTTT. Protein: CASSHRTASNQPQHF.

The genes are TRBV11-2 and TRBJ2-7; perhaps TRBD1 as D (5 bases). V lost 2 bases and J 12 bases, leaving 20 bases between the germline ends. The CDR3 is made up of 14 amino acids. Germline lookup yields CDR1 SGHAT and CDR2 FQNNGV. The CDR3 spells CASSLLISGAGTYF. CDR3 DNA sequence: TGTGCCAGCAGCTTATTGATTTCTGGGGCAGGCACGTACTTC.

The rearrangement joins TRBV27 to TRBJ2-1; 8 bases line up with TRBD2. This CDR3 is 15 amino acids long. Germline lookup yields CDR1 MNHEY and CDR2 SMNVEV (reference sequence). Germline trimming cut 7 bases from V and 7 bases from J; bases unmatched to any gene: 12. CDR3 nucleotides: TGTGCCAGCACCTTGGGTGCGGGGGGACTGAATGAGCAGTTCTTC. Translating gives CASTLGAGGLNEQFF.

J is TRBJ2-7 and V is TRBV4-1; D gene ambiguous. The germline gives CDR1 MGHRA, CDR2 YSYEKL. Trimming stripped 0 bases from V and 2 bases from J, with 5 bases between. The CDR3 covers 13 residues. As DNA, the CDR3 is TGCGCCAGCAGCCAAGAATTCGCCTACGAGCAGTACTTC. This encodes CASSQEFAYEQYF.

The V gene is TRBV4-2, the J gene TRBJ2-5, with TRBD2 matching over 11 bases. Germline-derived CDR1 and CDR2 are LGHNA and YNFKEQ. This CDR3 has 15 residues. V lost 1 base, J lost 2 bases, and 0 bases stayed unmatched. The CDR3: CASSQGTSGQETQYF. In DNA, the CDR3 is TGTGCCAGCAGCCAAGGGACTAGCGGGCAAGAGACCCAGTACTTC.

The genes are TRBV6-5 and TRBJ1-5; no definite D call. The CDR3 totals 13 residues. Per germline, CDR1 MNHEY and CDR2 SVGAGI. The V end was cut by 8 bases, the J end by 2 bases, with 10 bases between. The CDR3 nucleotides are TGTGCCAGCGCCCGGTACGGCAATCAGCCCCAGCATTTT. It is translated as CASARYGNQPQHF.

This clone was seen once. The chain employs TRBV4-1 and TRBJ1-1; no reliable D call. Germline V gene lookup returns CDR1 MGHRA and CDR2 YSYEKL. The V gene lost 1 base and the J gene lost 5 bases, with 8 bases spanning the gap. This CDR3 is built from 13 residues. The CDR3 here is CASSQGPRTEAFF. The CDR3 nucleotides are TGCGCCAGCAGCCAAGGACCTAGGACTGAAGCTTTCTTT.

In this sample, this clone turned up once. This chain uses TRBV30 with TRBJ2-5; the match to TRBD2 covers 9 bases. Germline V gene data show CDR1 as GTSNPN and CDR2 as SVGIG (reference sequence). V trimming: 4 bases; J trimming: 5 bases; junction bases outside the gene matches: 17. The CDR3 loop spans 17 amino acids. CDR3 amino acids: CAWTTEVAGVPTETQYF. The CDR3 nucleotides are TGTGCCTGGACCACCGAGGTAGCGGGAGTGCCTACGGAGACCCAGTACTTC.